What follows describes a single TCR beta chain. The antigen remains unidentified. Each UMI harboured a 6-nucleotide sample barcode and was appended via template switching. TCRdb reanalyzed the 5' RACE reads and collapses them to one entry per CDR3 protein, without DNA. This sample contains 150,000 to 200,000 distinct CDR3 sequences. The data are from a study of monozygotic twins with inflammatory bowel disease. The CDR3 contains 14 residues. The germline CDR1 and CDR2 sequences are SQVTM and ANQGSEA. Study-wide results and limits: Support was absent for any single strong signal or clonotype linked to IBD. The study found lower TCRbeta diversity (inverse Simpson) in IBD patients than in healthy co-twins.

The sequenced material came from blood. The chain employs TRBV29-1 and TRBJ2-7; TCRdb gives TRBD1 as the D gene, but with no DNA this cannot be confirmed. The receptor comes from a human donor with ulcerative colitis or Crohn's disease, or a healthy co-twin of an affected twin (not recorded which). CDR3 sequence: CSAYRDSGSYEQYF.